These T cell receptor beta chains were read from a single sample in a study of T cells in Graves' hyperthyroidism and ophthalmopathy. In TCRdb, the multiplex PCR reads were re-called with MiXCR into one record per CDR3 protein. The repertoire holds 350,000 or so distinct CDR3 sequences, with over 15% as singletons. What was sequenced was blood. These receptors all come from a woman in her fifties or sixties with Graves' hyperthyroidism. CDR3s leave out the opening cysteine and the closing phenylalanine or tryptophan.

j_call	v_call	cdr3_aa
TRBJ2-3	TRBV7-3	ASSLSGGRSTDTQY
TRBJ1-5	TRBV27	ASTYGTGGQPQH
TRBJ1-2	TRBV11-2	ASSYPGSRGGYT
NA	TRBV20-1	SANPETQYEQF
TRBJ1-5	TRBV4-1	ASSQDLGGNQPQH
TRBJ1-5	TRBV28	ASCRTRSIDQPQH
TRBJ1-6	TRBV13	ASSSGADGSLH
TRBJ2-5	TRBV18	ASSPRNSQETQY
TRBJ1-6	TRBV6-1	ASCEVLEDSPLH
TRBJ2-2	TRBV12-5	ASGTSGPNTGELF
TRBJ1-6	TRBV7-6	ASSLPNSPLH
TRBJ2-7	TRBV29-1	SVEDSPYEQY
TRBJ2-5	TRBV4-1	ASSQAARDLRETQY
TRBJ1-4	TRBV2	ASSKWETGEGEKLF
TRBJ2-7	TRBV12-3/TRBV12-4	ASSLSHAEQY
TRBJ1-2	TRBV3-1	ASSQVFYGYT
TRBJ1-5	TRBV4-3	ASSQDPSPYSNQPQH
TRBJ2-1	TRBV18	ASSPRGREEQF
TRBJ2-1	TRBV5-1	ASSLVAGAHNEQF
TRBJ1-1	TRBV6-1	ASSPTLLAF
TRBJ1-1	TRBV19	ASRPTQGNTEAF
TRBJ2-1	TRBV11-2	ASSLDLGGQF
TRBJ1-1	TRBV20-1	GGNEAF
TRBJ1-2	TRBV28	ASSWRAAGGYT
TRBJ2-1	TRBV20-1	SASASGRADEQF
TRBJ2-3	TRBV5-1	ASSLRPGRTDTQY
TRBJ1-1	TRBV20-1	SAREGGGEVTEAF
TRBJ2-1	TRBV29-1	SGSGVGVHEQF
TRBJ2-3	TRBV10-3	AIGLAGTDTQY
TRBJ2-1	TRBV20-1	SASGRASEQF
TRBJ2-3	TRBV7-2	ASSSGTGGDTQY
TRBJ2-5	TRBV5-1	ASSLGSANQETQY
TRBJ1-2	TRBV5-1	ASSSVVRTLNYGYT
TRBJ2-1	TRBV11-2	ASSQATSGSHNEQF
TRBJ2-5	TRBV3-1	ASSLGTAGKTQY
TRBJ2-1	TRBV6-1	ASRKGWTGIYNEQF
TRBJ1-1	TRBV2	ASRDTRRTEAF
TRBJ2-5	TRBV19	ASTVAGEETQY
TRBJ2-2	TRBV4-1	ASSADRGPTGELF
TRBJ2-3	TRBV5-1	ASSSRTAPDTQY
TRBJ2-1	TRBV6-1	ASSFRLAGSSYNEQF
TRBJ2-5	TRBV18	ASSPPSSPQY
TRBJ1-2	TRBV3-1	ASSQPDSGYT
TRBJ2-5	TRBV7-9	ASGREGTIQETQY
TRBJ1-1	TRBV5-1	ASSLIGEEGTEAF
TRBJ1-2	TRBV2	ATSRIDGYT
TRBJ2-5	TRBV12-3/TRBV12-4	ASRRTMQETQY
TRBJ2-3	TRBV24-1	ATSDPFGLSDTQY
TRBJ2-2	TRBV9	ASTKTGGAENTGELF
TRBJ2-1	TRBV5-1	ASSLEGGMGDEQF